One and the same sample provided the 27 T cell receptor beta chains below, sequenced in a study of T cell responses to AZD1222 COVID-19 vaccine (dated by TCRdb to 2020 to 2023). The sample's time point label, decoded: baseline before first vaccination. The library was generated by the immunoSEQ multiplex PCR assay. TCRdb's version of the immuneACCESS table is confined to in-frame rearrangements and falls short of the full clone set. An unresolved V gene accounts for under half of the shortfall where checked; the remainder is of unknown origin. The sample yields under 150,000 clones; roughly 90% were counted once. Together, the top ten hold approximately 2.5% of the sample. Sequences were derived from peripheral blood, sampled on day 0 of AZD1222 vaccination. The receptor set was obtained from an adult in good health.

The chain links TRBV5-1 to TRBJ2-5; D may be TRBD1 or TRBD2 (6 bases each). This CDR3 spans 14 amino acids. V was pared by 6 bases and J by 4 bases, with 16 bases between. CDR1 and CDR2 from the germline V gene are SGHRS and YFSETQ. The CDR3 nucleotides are TGCGCCAGCAATCCCGGAGGGGGAAGAGAGACCCAGTACTTC. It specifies CASNPGGGRETQYF.

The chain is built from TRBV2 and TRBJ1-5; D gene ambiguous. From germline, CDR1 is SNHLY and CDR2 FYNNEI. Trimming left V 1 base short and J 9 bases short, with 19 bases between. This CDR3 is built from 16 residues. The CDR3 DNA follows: TGTGCCAGCAGTGAAGGTCGGGCCGGTGGTTTGTTGCCCCAGCATTTT. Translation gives CASSEGRAGGLLPQHF.

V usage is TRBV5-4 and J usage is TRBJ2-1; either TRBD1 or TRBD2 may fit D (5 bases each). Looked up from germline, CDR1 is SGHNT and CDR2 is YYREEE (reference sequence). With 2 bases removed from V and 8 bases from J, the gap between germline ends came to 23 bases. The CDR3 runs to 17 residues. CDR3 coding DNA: TGTGCCAGCAGCTTTGGGAGTTTCGGTCTTGGGGCCGATGAGCAGTTCTTC. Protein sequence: CASSFGSFGLGADEQFF.

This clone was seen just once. The CDR3 nucleotides are TGTGCCAGCAGGAACCCGACAGGCACCGGGGAGCTGTTTTTT. Protein product: CASRNPTGTGELFF. The chain joins TRBV2 to TRBJ2-2, with D perhaps TRBD1 (6 bases). In germline, CDR1 is SNHLY, CDR2 FYNNEI. V was shortened by 6 bases and J by 4 bases, with 12 bases between the two germline ends. This CDR3 is 14 amino acids long.

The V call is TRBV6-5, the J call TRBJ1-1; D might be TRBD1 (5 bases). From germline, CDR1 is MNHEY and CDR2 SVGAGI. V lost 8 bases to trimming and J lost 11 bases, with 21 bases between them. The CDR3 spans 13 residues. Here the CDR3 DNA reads TGTGCCAGCCCCAGGGTGACGGCTGGATACGCTTTCTTT. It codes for CASPRVTAGYAFF.

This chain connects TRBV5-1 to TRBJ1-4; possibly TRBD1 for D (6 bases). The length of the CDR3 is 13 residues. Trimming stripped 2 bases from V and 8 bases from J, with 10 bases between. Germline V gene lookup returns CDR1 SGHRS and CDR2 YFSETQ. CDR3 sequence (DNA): TGCGCCAGCAGCTTACAGGGCCGGGAAAAACTGTTTTTT. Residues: CASSLQGREKLFF.

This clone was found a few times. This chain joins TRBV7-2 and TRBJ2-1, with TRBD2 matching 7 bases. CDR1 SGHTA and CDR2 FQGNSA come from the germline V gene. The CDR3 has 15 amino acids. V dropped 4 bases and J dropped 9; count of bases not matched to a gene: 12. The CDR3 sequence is CASSYASGKGVEQFF. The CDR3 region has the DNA TGTGCCAGCAGCTACGCTAGCGGAAAGGGTGTTGAGCAGTTCTTC.

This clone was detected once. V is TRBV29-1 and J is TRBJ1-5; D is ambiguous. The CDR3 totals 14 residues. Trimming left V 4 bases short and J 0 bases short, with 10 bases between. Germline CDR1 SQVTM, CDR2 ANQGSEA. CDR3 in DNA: TGCAGCGTTGGTGACAACCCTAGCAATCAGCCCCAGCATTTT. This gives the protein CSVGDNPSNQPQHF.

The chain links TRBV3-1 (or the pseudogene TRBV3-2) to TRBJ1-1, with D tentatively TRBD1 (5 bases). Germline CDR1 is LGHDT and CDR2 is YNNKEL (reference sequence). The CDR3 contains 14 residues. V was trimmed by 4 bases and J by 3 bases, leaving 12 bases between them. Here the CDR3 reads CASSPPVRDTEAFF. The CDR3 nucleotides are TGTGCCAGCAGCCCCCCCGTCAGGGACACTGAAGCTTTCTTT.

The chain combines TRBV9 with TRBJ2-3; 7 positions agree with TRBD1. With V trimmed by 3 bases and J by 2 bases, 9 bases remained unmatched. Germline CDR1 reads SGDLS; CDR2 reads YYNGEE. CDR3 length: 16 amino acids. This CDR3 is CASSGSVTGSTDTQYF. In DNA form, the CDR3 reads TGTGCCAGCAGCGGCAGTGTGACAGGGTCCACAGATACGCAGTATTTT.

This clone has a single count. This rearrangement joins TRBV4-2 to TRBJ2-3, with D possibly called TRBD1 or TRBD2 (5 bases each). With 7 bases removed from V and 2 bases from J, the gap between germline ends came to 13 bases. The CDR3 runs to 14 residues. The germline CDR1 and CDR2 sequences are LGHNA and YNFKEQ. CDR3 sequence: CASTQGVDTDTQYF. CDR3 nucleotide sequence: TGTGCCAGCACCCAGGGAGTGGACACAGATACGCAGTATTTT.

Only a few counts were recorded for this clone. This CDR3 reads CASSFPSLQETQYF. The CDR3 bases are TGTGCCAGCAGCTTCCCTAGTTTACAAGAGACCCAGTACTTC. The chain joins TRBV7-9 to TRBJ2-5; D gene ambiguous. Germline V lookup: CDR1 SEHNR, CDR2 FQNEAQ (reference sequence). Trimming removed 3 bases at V and 2 bases at J, with 10 bases between. This CDR3 has 14 residues.

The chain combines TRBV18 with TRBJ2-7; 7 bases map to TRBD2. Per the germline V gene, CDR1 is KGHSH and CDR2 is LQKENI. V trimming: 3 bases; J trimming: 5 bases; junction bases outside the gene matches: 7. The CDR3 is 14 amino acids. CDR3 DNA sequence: TGTGCCAGCTCACCGGAGAGGGACTACCACGAGCAGTACTTC. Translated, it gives CASSPERDYHEQYF.

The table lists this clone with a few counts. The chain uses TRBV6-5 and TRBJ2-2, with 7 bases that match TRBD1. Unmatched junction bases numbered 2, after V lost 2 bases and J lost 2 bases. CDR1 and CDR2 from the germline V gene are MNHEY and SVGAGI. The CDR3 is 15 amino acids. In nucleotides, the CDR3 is TGTGCCAGCAGTTACGGACAGGTTAACACCGGGGAGCTGTTTTTT. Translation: CASSYGQVNTGELFF.

CDR3 DNA: TGTGCCAGCAGCCATGGCGGGAGCGGCACTGAAGCTTTCTTT. As protein: CASSHGGSGTEAFF. The chain has TRBV3-1 (or the pseudogene TRBV3-2) and TRBJ1-1; the D is unclear. The CDR3 length is 14 residues. Trimming pared 3 bases from V and 4 bases from J, leaving 12 bases between. Per the germline V gene, CDR1 is LGHDT and CDR2 is YNNKEL (reference sequence).

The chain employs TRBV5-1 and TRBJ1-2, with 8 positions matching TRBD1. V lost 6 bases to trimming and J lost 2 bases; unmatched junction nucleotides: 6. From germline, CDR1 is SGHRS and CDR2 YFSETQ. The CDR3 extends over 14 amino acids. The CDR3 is CASTTGQGNYGYTF. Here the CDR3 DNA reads TGCGCCAGCACCACCGGACAGGGAAACTATGGCTACACCTTC. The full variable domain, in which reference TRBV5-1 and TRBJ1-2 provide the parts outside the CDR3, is KAGVTQTPRYLIKTRGQQVTLSCSPISGHRSVSWYQQTPGQGLQFLFEYFSETQRNKGNFPGRFSGRQFSNSRSEMNVSTLELGDSALYLCASTTGQGNYGYTFGSGTRLTVV.

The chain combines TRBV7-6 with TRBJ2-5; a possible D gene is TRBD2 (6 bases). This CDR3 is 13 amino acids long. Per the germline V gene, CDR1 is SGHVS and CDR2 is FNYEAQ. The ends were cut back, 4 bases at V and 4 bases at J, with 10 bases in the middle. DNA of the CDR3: TGTGCCAGCAGCTCCCCGCGGGGAGAGACCCAGTACTTC. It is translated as CASSSPRGETQYF.

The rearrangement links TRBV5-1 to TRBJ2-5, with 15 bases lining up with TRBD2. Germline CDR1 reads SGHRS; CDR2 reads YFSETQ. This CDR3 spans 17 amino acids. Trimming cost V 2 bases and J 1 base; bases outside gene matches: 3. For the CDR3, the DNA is TGCGCCAGCAGCTTAGGACTAGCGGGAGGGCGCCAAGAGACCCAGTACTTC. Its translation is CASSLGLAGGRQETQYF.

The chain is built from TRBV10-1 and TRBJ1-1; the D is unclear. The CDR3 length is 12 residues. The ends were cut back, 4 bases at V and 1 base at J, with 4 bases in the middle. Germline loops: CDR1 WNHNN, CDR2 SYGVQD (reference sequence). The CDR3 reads CASSAGNTEAFF. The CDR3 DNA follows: TGCGCCAGCAGTGCGGGGAACACTGAAGCTTTCTTT.

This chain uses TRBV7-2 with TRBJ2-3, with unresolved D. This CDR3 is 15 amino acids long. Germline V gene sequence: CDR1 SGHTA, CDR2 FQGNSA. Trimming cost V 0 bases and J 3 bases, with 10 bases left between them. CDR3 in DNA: TGTGCCAGCAGCTTAGCGGCCACGGAAACAGATACGCAGTATTTT. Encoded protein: CASSLAATETDTQYF.

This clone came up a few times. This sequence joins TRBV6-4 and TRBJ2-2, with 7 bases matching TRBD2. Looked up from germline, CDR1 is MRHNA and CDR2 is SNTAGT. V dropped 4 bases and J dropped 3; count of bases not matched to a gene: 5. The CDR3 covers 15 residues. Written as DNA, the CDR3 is TGTGCCAGCAGTGCCTCGCGGGAGTACACCGGGGAGCTGTTTTTT. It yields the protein CASSASREYTGELFF.

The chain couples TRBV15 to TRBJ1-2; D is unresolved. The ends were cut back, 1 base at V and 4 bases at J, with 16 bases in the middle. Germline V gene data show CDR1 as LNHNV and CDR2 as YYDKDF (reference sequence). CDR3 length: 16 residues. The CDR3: CATSRGRGSQTYGYTF. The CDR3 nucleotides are TGTGCCACCAGCAGAGGTAGAGGAAGCCAAACCTATGGCTACACCTTC.

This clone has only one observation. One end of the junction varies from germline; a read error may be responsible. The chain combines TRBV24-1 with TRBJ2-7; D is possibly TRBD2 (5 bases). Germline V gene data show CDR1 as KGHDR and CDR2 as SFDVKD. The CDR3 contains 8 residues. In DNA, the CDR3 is TGTGCCAGGGAGTCGCTAAACTTC. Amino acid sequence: CARESLNF.

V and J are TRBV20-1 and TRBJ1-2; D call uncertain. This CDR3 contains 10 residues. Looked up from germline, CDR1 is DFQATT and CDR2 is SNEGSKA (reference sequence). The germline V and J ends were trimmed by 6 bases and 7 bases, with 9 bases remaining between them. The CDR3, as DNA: TGCAGTGCCGCACCCTCTGGCTACACCTTC. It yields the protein CSAAPSGYTF.

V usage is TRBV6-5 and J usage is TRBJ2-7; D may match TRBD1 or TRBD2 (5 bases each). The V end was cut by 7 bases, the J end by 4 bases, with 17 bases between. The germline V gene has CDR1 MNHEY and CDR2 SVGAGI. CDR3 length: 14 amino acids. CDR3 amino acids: CASTEAWDGYEQYF. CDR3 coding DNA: TGTGCCAGCACGGAGGCCTGGGACGGATACGAGCAGTACTTC.

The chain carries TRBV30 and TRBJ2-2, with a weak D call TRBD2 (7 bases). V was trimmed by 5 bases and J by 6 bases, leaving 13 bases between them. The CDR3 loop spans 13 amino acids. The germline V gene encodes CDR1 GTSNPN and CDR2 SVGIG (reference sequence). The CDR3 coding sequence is TGTGCCTGGGGGCGGGGGCGACCCGGGGAGCTGTTTTTT. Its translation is CAWGRGRPGELFF.

The CDR3 region is CASSRTSGSSYEQYF. The CDR3 bases are TGCGCCAGCAGCCGAACTAGCGGTAGCTCCTACGAGCAGTACTTC. The V and J genes are TRBV5-1 and TRBJ2-7; 8 bases line up with TRBD2. Germline assignment: CDR1 SGHRS and CDR2 YFSETQ. This CDR3 has 15 amino acids. The junction had 6 bases not matched to a gene; V was cut back by 4 bases and J by 0 bases.